This TCR beta chain derives from a study of blood T cell repertoires in COVID-19. Generated by immunoSEQ multiplex PCR, the TCRdb table keeps only in-frame clones and is missing some. The sample has about 54,000 clones; roughly 80% are singletons. CDR1 and CDR2 (germline): LNHDA, SQIVND (reference sequence). The CDR3 is 16 amino acids. With 9 bases removed from V and 0 bases from J, the gap between germline ends came to 18 bases. This chain joins TRBV19 and TRBJ1-5; no reliable D call. The sequence was obtained from a human donor in a cohort sampled during active COVID-19. The sequenced sample was peripheral blood. Written as DNA, the CDR3 is TGTGCCAGCAGTGGACGAGAAGGACTTAGCAATCAGCCCCAGCATTTT. Translation gives CASSGREGLSNQPQHF.